Below, one T cell receptor (beta chain) is given with its context. What it recognizes is unknown. V shed 5 bases and J shed 5 bases, with 22 bases lying between them. Looked up from germline, CDR1 is SGHAT and CDR2 is FQNNGV. The length of the CDR3 is 16 residues. No treatment of any kind had been given to any patient before thyroid surgery. These data originate in a study of metastatic and nonmetastatic thyroid tumors. Overall study: Comparative analysis of repertoires was undertaken across blood and tumor or nodule tissue obtained from malignant and benign thyroid patients.

Broader study findings: Benign nodules were reported to have significantly lower TCR beta diversity than malignant thyroid tumors, in blood and tumor.

MiXCR re-clonotyped the PCR reads for TCRdb. The table shows some 20,000 clones, with 22% occurring only once. Sequencing input: adjacent normal tissue. This clonotype was obtained from a female donor with papillary thyroid cancer or a benign thyroid nodule (not recorded which). Some clones in this sample may be carry-over from other donors' samples. The chain is built from TRBV11-2 and TRBJ2-7, with no clear D. CDR3 sequence: CASSPRAAGTMDEQYF. The CDR3 region has the DNA TGTGCCAGCAGCCCCCGTGCCGCAGGTACTATGGACGAGCAGTACTTC.